One T cell receptor beta chain is described in this entry. The antigen it recognizes is unknown. An end of the junction does not agree with germline; a read error may underlie this. This sample stems from a study of response to subunit inactivated influenza vaccine (dated by TCRdb to the late 2010s). Describing the broader study: Deep quantitative T cell receptor repertoire profiling was used in the study to track responses to a trivalent subunit inactivated influenza vaccine. The research as a whole found: The authors proposed that each seasonal influenza vaccination may bring in only a limited number of new T cells.

Library preparation was by RT-PCR. The sequencer was an Illumina HiSeq 2500. TCRdb redid the processing of the public reads, applying fastp at Q25 and MiXCR, and retained in-frame beta chains. One record per CDR3 amino acid sequence lists the most common genes and DNA. This sample gives a few hundred thousand distinct CDR3 sequences in total; just over 20% of them show up just once. The ten most abundant clones make up approximately 10% of the sample. The CDR1 and CDR2 encoded by the germline V gene (reference sequence) are SSHAT and FNYEAQ. The CDR3 holds 13 amino acids from the cysteine to the phenylalanine. This entry keeps only the CDR3 DNA: 39 bases, framed from base 1.

The origin of this receptor is a man in his fifties or sixties who received an inactivated influenza vaccine. Donor details come from another sample of the same person, matched by shared clones. The chain uses TRBV7-7 and TRBJ2-7, with TRBD1 identical over 7 junction bases. Here the sequenced sample was PBMCs from blood, taken roughly 20 months after vaccination. DNA sequence: TGTGCTAGCAGCCAGGGACAGACCTTAGAGCAGTACTTC. Its protein is CASSQGQTLEQYF.